The sample holds many counts of the clone carrying this T cell receptor beta chain. Its antigen is still unknown. 500 ng RNA was reverse transcribed with alpha and beta constant-region primers. Using multiplexing indices, alpha and beta chain libraries were generated apart by chain-specific third strand synthesis. TCRdb re-analysed the 5' RACE reads in MiXCR, keeping a single row per CDR3 protein. This sample has 18,000 or so distinct CDR3 sequences, with 9.5% to 15% found just once. This specimen comes from a study of HIV-infected patients and healthy controls. Overall study findings and caveats: Untreated HIV+ repertoires had roughly threefold fewer distinct CDR3s and lower Shannon diversity than healthy controls.

All unsorted peripheral T cells were captured because whole blood was used without fractionation. This CDR3 spans 14 amino acids. V was shortened by 7 bases and J by 4 bases, with 16 bases between the two germline ends. This receptor was taken from an adult in good health. The rearrangement uses TRBV12-3 or TRBV12-4 and TRBJ1-2; D is possibly TRBD1 (6 bases). Material: blood. CDR3 coding DNA: TGTGCCAGCACGACTCAGGACAGTCCCTATGGCTACACCTTC. Amino acid sequence: CASTTQDSPYGYTF.